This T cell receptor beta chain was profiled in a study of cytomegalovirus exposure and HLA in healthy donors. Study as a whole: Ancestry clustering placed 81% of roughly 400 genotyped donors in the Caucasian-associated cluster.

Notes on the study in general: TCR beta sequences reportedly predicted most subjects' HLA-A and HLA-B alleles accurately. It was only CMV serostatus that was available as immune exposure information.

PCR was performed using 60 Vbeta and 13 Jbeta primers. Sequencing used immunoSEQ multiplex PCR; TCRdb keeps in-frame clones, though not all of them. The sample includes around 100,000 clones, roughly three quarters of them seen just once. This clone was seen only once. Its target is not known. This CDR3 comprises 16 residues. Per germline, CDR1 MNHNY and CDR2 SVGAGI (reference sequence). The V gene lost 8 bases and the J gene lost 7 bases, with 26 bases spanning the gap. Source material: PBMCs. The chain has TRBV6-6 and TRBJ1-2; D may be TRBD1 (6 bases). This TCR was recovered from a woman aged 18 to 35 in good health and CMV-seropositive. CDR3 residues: CASDKGGGQYGGGYTF. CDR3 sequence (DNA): TGTGCCAGCGATAAGGGTGGGGGACAATACGGTGGTGGCTACACCTTC.